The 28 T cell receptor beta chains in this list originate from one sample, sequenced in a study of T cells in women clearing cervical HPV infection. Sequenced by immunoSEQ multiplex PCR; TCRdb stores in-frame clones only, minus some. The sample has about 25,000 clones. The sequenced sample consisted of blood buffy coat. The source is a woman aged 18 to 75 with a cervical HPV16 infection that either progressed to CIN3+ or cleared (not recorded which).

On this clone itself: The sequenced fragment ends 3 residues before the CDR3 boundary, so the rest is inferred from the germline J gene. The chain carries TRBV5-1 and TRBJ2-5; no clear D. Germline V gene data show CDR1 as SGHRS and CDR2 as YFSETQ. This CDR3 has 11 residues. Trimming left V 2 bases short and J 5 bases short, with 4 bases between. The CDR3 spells CASSLSETQYF. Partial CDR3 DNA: TGCGCCAGCAGCTTATCTGAGACC. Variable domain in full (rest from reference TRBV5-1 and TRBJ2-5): KAGVTQTPRYLIKTRGQQVTLSCSPISGHRSVSWYQQTPGQGLQFLFEYFSETQRNKGNFPGRFSGRQFSNSRSEMNVSTLELGDSALYLCASSLSETQYFGPGTRLLVL.

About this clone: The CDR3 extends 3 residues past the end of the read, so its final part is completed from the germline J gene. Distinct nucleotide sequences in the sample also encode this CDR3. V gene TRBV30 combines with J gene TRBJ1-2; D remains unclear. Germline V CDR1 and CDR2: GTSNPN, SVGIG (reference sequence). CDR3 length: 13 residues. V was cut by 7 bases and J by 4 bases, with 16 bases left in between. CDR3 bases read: TGTGCCTTCACTCGCGGGCGGTCCTATGGC. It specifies CAFTRGRSYG. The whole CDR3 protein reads CAFTRGRSYGYTF.

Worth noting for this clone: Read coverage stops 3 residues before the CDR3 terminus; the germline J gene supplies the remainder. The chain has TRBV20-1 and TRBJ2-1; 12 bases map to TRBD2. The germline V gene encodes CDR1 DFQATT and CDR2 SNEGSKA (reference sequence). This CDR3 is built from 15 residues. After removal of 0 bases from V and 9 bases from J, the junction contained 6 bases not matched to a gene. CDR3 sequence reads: CSAREPASGGGEQFF. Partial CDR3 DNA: TGCAGTGCTAGAGAACCGGCTAGCGGGGGGGGTGAG.

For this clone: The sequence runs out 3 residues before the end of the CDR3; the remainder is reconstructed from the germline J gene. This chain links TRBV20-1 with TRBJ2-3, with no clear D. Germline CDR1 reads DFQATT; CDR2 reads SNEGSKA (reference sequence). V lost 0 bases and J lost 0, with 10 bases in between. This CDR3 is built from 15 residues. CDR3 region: CSARDLAPSTDTQYF. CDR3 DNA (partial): TGCAGTGCTAGAGATCTGGCCCCTAGCACAGATACG.

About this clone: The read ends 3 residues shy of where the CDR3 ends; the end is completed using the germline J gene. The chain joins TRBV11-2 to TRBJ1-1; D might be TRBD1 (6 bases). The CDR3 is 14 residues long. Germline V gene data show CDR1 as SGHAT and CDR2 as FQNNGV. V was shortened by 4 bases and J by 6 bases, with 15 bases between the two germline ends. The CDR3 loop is CASSYQQGYPEAFF. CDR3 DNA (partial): TGTGCCAGCAGCTACCAACAGGGTTACCCTGAA. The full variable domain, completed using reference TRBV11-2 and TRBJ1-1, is EAGVAQSPRYKIIEKRQSVAFWCNPISGHATLYWYQQILGQGPKLLIQFQNNGVVDDSQLPKDRFSAERLKGVDSTLKIQPAKLEDSAVYLCASSYQQGYPEAFFGQGTRLTVV.

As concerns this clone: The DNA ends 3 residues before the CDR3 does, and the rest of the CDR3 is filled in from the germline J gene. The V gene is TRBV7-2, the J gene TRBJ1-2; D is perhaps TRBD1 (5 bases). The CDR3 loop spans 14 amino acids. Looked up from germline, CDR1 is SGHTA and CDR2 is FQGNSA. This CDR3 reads CASSPSGGLDTYTF. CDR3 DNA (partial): TGTGCCAGCAGCCCTAGCGGGGGTTTAGATACC. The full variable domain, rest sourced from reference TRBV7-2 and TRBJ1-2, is GAGVSQSPSNKVTEKGKDVELRCDPISGHTALYWYRQSLGQGLEFLIYFQGNSAPDKSGLPSDRFSAERTGGSVSTLTIQRTQQEDSAVYLCASSPSGGLDTYTFGSGTRLTVV.

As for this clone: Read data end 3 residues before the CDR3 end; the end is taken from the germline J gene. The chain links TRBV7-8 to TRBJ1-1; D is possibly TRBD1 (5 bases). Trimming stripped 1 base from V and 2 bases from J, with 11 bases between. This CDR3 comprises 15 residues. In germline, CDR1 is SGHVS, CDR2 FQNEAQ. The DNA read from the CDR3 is TGTGCCAGCAGCTTAGTCGGGGGGGAAAACACTGAA. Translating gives CASSLVGGENTE. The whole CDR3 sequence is CASSLVGGENTEAFF.

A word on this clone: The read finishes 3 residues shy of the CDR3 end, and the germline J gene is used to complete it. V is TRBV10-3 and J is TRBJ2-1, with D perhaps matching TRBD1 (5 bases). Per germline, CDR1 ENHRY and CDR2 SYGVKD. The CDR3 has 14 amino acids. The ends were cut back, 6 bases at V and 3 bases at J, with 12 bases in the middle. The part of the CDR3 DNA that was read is TGTGCCATCAGCTTCAGGGATAGCTACAATGAG. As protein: CAISFRDSYNE. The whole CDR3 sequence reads CAISFRDSYNEQFF.

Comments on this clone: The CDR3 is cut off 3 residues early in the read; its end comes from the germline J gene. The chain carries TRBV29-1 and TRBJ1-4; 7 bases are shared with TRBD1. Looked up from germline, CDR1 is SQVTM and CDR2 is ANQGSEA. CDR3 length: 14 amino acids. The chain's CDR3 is CSVEDEGQNSPLFF. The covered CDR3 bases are TGCAGCGTTGAAGATGAGGGACAGAATTCACCA.

Incomplete CDR3 DNA: TGTGCCGGAAAGGGCTCCTACGAC. This encodes CAGKGSYD. In full, the CDR3 reads CAGKGSYDYTF. This chain links TRBV30 with TRBJ1-2; D not resolved. From the germline J gene comes the end of the CDR3, since the read stops 3 residues before it. Germline V lookup: CDR1 GTSNPN, CDR2 SVGIG (reference sequence). The CDR3 is made up of 11 amino acids.

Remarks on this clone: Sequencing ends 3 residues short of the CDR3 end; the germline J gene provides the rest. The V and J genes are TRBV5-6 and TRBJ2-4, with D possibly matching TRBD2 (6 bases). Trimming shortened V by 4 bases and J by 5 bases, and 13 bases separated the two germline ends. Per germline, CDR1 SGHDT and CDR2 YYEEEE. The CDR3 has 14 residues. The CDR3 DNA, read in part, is TGTGCCAGCAGCCCTGGAGGGTGGGAAAACATT. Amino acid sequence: CASSPGGWENI. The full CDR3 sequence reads CASSPGGWENIQYF.

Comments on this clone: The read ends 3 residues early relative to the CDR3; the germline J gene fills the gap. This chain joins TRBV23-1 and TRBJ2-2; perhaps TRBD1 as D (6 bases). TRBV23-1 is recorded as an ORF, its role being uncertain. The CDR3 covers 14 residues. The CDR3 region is CASSQLGAPEKLFF. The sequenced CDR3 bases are TGCGCCAGCAGTCAATTGGGGGCCCCTGAAAAG.

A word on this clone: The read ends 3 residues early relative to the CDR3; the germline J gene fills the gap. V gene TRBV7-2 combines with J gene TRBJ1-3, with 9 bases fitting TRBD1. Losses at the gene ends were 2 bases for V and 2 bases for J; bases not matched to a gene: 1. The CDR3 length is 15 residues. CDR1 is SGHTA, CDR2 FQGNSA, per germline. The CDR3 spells CASSLWDRAGNTIYF. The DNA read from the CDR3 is TGTGCCAGCAGCTTATGGGACAGGGCTGGAAACACC.

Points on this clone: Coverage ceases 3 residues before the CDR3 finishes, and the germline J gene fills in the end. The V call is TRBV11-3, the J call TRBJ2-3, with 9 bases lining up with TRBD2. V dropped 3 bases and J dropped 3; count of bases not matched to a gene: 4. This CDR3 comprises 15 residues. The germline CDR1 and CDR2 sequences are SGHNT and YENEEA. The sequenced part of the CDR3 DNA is TGTGCCAGCAGCTTTACTAGCGGGTTAACAGATACG. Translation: CASSFTSGLTDT. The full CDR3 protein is CASSFTSGLTDTQYF. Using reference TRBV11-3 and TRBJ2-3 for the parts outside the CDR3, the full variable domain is EAGVVQSPRYKIIEKKQPVAFWCNPISGHNTLYWYLQNLGQGPELLIRYENEEAVDDSQLPKDRFSAERLKGVDSTLKIQPAELGDSAVYLCASSFTSGLTDTQYFGPGTRLTVL.

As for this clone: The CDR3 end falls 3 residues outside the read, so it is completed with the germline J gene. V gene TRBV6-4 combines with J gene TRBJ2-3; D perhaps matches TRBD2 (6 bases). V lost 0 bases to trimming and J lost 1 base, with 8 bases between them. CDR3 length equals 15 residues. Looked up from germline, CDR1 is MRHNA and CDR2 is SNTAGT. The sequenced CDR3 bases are TGTGCCAGCAGTGACTCTCCGGGGGGCACAGATACG. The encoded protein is CASSDSPGGTDT. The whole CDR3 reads CASSDSPGGTDTQYF.

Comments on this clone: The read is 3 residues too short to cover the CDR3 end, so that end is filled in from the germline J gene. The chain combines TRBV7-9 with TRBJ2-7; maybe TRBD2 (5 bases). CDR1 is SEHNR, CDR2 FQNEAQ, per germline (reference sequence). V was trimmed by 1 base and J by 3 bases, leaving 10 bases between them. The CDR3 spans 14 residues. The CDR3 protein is CASSLVSGDYEQYF. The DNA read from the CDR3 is TGTGCCAGCAGCTTAGTATCCGGGGACTACGAG.

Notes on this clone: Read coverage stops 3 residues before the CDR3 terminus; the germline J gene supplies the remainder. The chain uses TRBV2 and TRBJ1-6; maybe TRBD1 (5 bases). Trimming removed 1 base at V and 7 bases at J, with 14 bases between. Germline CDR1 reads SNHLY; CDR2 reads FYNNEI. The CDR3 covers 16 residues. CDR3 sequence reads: CASSEEAGGKNSPLHF. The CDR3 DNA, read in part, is TGTGCCAGCAGTGAAGAAGCCGGGGGGAAAAATTCACCC. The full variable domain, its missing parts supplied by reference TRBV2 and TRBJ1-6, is EPEVTQTPSHQVTQMGQEVILRCVPISNHLYFYWYRQILGQKVEFLVSFYNNEISEKSEIFDDQFSVERPDGSNFTLKIRSTKLEDSAMYFCASSEEAGGKNSPLHFGNGTRLTVT.

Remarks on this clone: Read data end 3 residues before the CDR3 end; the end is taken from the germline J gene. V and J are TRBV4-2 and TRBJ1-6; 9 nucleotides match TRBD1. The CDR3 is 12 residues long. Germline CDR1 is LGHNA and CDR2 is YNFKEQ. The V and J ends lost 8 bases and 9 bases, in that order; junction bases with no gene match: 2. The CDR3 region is CASGTGSSPLHF. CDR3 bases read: TGTGCCAGCGGGACAGGGTCTTCACCC.

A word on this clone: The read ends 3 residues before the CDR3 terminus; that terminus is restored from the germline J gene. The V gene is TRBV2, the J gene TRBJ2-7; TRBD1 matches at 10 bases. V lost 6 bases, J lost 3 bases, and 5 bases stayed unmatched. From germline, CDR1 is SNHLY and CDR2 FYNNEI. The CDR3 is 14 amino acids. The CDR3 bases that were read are TGTGCCAGCAGGACCCGGACAGGGGGCTACGAG. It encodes CASRTRTGGYE. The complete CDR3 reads CASRTRTGGYEQYF.

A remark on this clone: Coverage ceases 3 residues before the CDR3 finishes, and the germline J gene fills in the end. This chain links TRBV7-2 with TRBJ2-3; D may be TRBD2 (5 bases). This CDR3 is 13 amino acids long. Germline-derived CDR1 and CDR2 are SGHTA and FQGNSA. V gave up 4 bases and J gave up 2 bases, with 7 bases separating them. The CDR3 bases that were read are TGTGCCAGCAGCTACGGGGTCACAGATACG. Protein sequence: CASSYGVTDT. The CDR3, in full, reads CASSYGVTDTQYF.

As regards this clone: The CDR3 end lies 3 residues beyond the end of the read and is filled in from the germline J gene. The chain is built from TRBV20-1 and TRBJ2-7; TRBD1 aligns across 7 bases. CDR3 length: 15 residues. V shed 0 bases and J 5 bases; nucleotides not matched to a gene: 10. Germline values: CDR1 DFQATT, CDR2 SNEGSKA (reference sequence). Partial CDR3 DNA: TGCAGTGCTAGAGATCATCCAGGGGGAAAAAACGAG. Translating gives CSARDHPGGKNE. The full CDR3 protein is CSARDHPGGKNEQYF.

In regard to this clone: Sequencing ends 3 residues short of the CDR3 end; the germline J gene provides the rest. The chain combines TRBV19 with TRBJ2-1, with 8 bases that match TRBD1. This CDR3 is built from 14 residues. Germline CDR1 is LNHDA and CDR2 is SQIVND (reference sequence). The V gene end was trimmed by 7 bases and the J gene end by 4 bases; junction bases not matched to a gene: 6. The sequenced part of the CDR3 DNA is TGTGCCAGTAATAGTAGACAGGGGTACAATGAG. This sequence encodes CASNSRQGYNE. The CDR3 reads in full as CASNSRQGYNEQFF.

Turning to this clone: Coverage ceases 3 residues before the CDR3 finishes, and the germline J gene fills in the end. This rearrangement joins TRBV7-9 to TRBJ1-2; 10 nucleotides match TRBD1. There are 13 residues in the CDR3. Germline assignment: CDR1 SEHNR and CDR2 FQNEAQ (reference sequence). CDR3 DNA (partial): TGTGCCAGCCAATGGACAGGGGGTCACGAC. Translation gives CASQWTGGHD. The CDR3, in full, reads CASQWTGGHDYTF.

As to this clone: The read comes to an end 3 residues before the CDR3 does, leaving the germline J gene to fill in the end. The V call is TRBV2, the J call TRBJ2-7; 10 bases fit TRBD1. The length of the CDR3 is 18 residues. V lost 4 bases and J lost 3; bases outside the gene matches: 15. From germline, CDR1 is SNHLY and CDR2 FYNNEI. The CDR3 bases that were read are TGTGCCAGCAGTGCCCCACGGACAGGGGGATCAGGTTTCTACGAG. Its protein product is CASSAPRTGGSGFYE. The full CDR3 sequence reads CASSAPRTGGSGFYEQYF. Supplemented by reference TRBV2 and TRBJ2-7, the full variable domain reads EPEVTQTPSHQVTQMGQEVILRCVPISNHLYFYWYRQILGQKVEFLVSFYNNEISEKSEIFDDQFSVERPDGSNFTLKIRSTKLEDSAMYFCASSAPRTGGSGFYEQYFGPGTRLTVT.

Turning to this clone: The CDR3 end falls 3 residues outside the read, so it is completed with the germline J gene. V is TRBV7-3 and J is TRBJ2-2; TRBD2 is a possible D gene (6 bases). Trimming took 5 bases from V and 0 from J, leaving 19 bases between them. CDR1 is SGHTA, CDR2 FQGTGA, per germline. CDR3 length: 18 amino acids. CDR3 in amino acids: CASSRTVGGLSNTGELFF. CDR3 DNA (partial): TGTGCCAGCAGCCGCACAGTCGGGGGACTCTCGAACACCGGGGAG.

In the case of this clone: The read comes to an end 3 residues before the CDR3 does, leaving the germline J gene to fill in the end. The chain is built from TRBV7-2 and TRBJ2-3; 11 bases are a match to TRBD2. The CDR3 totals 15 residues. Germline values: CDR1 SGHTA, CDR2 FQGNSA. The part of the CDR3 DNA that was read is TGTGCCAGCAGCTCACTAGCGGGGGAACCGAGCACG. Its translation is CASSSLAGEPST. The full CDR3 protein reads CASSSLAGEPSTQYF.

The part of the CDR3 DNA that was read is TGCAGTGCTAGAGACCCTGGACAGATTTACTCTGGGGCCAACGTC. It is translated as CSARDPGQIYSGANV. The entire CDR3 reads CSARDPGQIYSGANVLTF. This chain uses TRBV20-1 with TRBJ2-6; possibly TRBD1 for D (6 bases). The CDR3 is cut off 3 residues early in the read; its end comes from the germline J gene. The CDR3 sequence is 18 residues long. V lost 0 bases to trimming and J lost 0 bases, with 15 bases between them. The V gene's germline CDR1 is DFQATT and CDR2 SNEGSKA (reference sequence).

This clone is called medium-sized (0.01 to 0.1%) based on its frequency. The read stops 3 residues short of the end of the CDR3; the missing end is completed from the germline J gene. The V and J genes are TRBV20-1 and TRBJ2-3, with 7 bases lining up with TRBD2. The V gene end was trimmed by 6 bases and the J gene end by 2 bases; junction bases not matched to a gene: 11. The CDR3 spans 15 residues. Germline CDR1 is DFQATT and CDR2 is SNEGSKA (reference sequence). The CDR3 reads CSARGSGGITDTQYF. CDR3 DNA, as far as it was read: TGCAGTGCAAGGGGCTCGGGGGGAATCACAGATACG.